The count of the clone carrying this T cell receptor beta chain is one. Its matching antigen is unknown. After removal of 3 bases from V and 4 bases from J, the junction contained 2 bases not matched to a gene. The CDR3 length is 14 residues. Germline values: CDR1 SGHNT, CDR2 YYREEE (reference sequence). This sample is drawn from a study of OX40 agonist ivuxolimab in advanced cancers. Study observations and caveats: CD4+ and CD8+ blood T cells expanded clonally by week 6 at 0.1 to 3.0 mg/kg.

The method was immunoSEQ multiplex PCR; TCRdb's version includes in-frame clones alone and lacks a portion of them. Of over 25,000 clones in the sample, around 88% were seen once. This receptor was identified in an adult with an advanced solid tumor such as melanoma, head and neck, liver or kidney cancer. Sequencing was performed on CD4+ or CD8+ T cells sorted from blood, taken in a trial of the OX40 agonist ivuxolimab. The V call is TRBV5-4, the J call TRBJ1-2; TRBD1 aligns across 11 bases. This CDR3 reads CASSWTGGSYGYTF. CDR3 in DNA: TGTGCCAGCAGCTGGACAGGGGGCTCCTATGGCTACACCTTC.